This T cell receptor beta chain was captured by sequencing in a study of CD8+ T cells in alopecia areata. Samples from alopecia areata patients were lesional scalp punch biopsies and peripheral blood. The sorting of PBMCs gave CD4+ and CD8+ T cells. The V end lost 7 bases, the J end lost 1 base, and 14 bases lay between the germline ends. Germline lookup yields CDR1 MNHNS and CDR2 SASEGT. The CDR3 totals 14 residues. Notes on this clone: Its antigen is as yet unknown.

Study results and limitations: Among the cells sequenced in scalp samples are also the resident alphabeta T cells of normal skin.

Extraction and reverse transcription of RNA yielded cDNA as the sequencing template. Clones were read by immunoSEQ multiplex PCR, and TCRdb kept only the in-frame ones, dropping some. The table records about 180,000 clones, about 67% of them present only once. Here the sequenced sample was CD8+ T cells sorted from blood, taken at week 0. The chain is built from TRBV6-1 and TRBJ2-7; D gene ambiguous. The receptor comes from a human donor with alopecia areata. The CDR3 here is CASTSVRDSYEQYF. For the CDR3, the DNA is TGTGCCAGCACTAGTGTAAGGGATTCCTACGAGCAGTACTTC.